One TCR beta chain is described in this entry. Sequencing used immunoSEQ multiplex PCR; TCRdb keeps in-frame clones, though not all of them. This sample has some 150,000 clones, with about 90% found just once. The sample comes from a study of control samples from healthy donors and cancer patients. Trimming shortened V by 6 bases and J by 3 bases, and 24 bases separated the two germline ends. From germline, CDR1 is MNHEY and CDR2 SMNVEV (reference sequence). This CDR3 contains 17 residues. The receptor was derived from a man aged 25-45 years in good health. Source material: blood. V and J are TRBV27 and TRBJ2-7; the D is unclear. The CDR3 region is CASRPRHPIEYHYEQYF. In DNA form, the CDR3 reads TGTGCCAGCAGACCCCGACACCCGATTGAGTACCACTACGAGCAGTACTTC.